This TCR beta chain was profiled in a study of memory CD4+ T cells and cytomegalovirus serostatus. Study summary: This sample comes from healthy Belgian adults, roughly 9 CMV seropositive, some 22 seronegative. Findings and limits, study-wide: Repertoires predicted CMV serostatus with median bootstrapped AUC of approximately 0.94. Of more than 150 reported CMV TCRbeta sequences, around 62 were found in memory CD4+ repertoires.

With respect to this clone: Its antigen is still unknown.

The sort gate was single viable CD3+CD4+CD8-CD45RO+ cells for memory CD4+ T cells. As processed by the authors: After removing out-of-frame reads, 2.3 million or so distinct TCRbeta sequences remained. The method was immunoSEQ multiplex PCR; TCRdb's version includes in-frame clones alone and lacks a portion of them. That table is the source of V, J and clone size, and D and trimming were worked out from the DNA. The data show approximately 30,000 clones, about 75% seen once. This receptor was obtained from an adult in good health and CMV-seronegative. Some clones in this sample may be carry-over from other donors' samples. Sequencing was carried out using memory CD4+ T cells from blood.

CDR3 coding DNA: TGTGCCAGCAGCCAAAACAGGGGGCTGGGTGAAGCTTTCTTT. This encodes CASSQNRGLGEAFF. This chain joins TRBV7-3 and TRBJ1-1; TRBD1 matches at 9 bases. The CDR3 length is 14 residues. The germline gives CDR1 SGHTA, CDR2 FQGTGA. V shed 5 bases and J 7 bases; nucleotides not matched to a gene: 8.